This T cell receptor beta chain emerged from a study of T cells after yellow fever vaccination. Study overall: Based on CD3, CD45RA, CCR7 and CD95, EM, EMRA, CM and Tscm memory subsets were sorted.

A single record per CDR3 protein comes from TCRdb applying MiXCR to the 5' RACE reads. This repertoire shows about 45,000 distinct CDR3 sequences, around 6.5% found once; its top ten account for under 11%. Study observations and caveats: Reappearing after the booster were most of the clones from primary vaccination (approximately 96% CD4, around 90% CD8).

The V end lost 6 bases, the J end lost 8 bases, and 16 bases lay between the germline ends. The CDR3 contains 13 residues. The germline V gene encodes CDR1 MRHNA and CDR2 SNTAGT. This receptor was taken from a man aged 25 to 40 who received the YFV17D yellow fever vaccine. The rearrangement links TRBV6-4 to TRBJ1-1, with D possibly matching TRBD1 (5 bases). The sequences come from PBMCs, either bulk or a sorted T-cell subset (CD4+, CD8+, memory, or dextramer-sorted; not recorded which), collected 45 days after the yellow fever booster vaccination. Here the CDR3 DNA reads TGTGCCAGCAGGACTCGGACAAACTCCGAAGCTTTCTTT. Protein product: CASRTRTNSEAFF.